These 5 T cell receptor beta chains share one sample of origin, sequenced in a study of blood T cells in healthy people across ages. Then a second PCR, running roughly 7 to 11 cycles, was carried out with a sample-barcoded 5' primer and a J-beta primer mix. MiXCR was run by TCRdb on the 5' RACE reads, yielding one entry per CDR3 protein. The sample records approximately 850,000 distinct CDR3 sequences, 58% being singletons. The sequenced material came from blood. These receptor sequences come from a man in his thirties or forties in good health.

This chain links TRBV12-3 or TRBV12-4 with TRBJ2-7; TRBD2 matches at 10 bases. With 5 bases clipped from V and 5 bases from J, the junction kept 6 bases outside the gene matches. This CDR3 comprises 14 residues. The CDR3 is CASSLSGGWNEQYF. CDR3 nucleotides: TGTGCCAGCAGTCTTAGCGGGGGGTGGAACGAGCAGTACTTC.

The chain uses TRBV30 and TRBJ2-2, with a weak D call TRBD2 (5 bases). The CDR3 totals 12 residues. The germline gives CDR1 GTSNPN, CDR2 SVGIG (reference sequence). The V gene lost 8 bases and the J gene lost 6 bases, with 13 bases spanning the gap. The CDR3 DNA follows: TGTGCCGGGGAGCGGATACCCGGGGAGCTGTTTTTT. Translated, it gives CAGERIPGELFF.

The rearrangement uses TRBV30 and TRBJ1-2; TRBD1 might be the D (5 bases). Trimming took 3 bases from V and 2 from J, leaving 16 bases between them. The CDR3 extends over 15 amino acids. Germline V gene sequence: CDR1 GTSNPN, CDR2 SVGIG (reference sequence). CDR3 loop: CAWRAREGDNYGYTF. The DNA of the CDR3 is TGTGCCTGGAGGGCTCGGGAAGGGGACAACTATGGCTACACCTTC.

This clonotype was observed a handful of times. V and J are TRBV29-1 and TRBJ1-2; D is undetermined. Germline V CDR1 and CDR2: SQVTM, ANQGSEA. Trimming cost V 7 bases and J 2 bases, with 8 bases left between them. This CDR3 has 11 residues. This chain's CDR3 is CSAGSNYGYTF. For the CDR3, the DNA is TGCAGCGCCGGTTCCAACTATGGCTACACCTTC.

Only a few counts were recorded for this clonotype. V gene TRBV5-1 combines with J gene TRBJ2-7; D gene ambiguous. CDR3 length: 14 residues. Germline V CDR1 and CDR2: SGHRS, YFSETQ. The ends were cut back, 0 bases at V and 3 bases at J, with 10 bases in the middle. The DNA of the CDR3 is TGCGCCAGCAGCTTGGCCGATCAAAGCTACGAGCAGTACTTC. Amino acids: CASSLADQSYEQYF. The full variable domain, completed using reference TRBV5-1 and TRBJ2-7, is KAGVTQTPRYLIKTRGQQVTLSCSPISGHRSVSWYQQTPGQGLQFLFEYFSETQRNKGNFPGRFSGRQFSNSRSEMNVSTLELGDSALYLCASSLADQSYEQYFGPGTRLTVT.